This is a list of T cell receptor beta chains from one sample in a study of T cells in Graves' hyperthyroidism and ophthalmopathy. One entry per CDR3 protein, called by TCRdb with MiXCR from the multiplex PCR reads. The sample comprises around 23,000 distinct CDR3 sequences, approximately 54% of which are singletons, and around 25% rests with the top ten. The source material was blood. Every receptor here comes from a woman aged 40 to 55 with Graves' hyperthyroidism that later progressed to Graves' ophthalmopathy. CDR3s include the opening cysteine and the closing phenylalanine or tryptophan. The D gene is left open where the match is weak. Rows give clone size only sometimes, using once, few, many, or a class for an expanded clone.

>TRBV9|TRBJ1-1|few|.
TGTGCCAGCAGCGTAGAACGAGGGACTGAAGCTTTCTTT
CASSVERGTEAFF
>TRBV29-1|TRBJ2-7|.|TRBD1
TGCAGCGTTGAAGGGGGAGCAGGGGGAACCTACGAGCAGTACTTC
CSVEGGAGGTYEQYF
>TRBV7-2|TRBJ2-5|.|.
TGTGCCAGCAGCTTAGGAGCGGGAGAGACCCAGTACTTC
CASSLGAGETQYF
>TRBV27|TRBJ2-7|many|.
TGTGCCAGCAGTTTCCGGGAAAACTACGAGCAGTACTTC
CASSFRENYEQYF
>TRBV9|TRBJ2-2|medium-sized|TRBD1
TGTGCCAGCAGCCAGGGGGTGGAGGAGCTGTTTTTT
CASSQGVEELFF
>TRBV20-1|TRBJ2-1|.|TRBD2
TGCACTCCCGGGGGAGGACTAGTGGTTGGTGAGCAGTTCTTC
CTPGGGLVVGEQFF
>TRBV20-1|TRBJ1-1|few|TRBD1
TGCAGTGTCGAGCGGACAGGGGAGGACACTGAAGCTTTCTTT
CSVERTGEDTEAFF
>TRBV30|TRBJ1-4|few|.
TGTGCCTGGATCACAAAGGGAACCCGTAATGAAAAACTGTTTTTT
CAWITKGTRNEKLFF
>TRBV5-1|TRBJ2-6|once|.
.
CASSHGTSYEQYFGANVLTF
>TRBV9|TRBJ2-5|.|TRBD2
TGTGCCAGCAGCGTACTAGCGGGAGGGACCCAGTACTTC
CASSVLAGGTQYF
>TRBV5-4|TRBJ1-3|many|.
TGTGCCAGCAGCTCCGCGCTCACTAGGGGAAACACCATATATTTT
CASSSALTRGNTIYF
>TRBV25-1|TRBJ1-3|.|.
TGTGCCAGCAGTGAATTAGGTGACAGCTCTGGAAACGCCATATATTTT
CASSELGDSSGNAIYF
>TRBV24-1|TRBJ2-7|medium-sized|TRBD2
TGTGCCACCAGTGATTCCGGACTAGCGGGTCTAGACGAGCAGTACTTC
CATSDSGLAGLDEQYF
>TRBV2|TRBJ1-4|medium-sized|.
TGTGCCAGTCGGCGGTACAGCGCCACTAATGAAAAACTGTTTTTT
CASRRYSATNEKLFF
>TRBV20-1|TRBJ2-3|.|TRBD2
TGCAGTGCTAGGGTTAGCGGGAGAGATACGCAGTATTTT
CSARVSGRDTQYF
>TRBV19|TRBJ2-2|medium-sized|.
TGTGCCAGTCAGGCGGGAACCCTGAGCACCGGGGAGCTGTTTTTT
CASQAGTLSTGELFF
>TRBV19|TRBJ2-3|.|.
TGTGCCAGTAGTCTAGACAAGGGTGGGGACACAGATACGCAGTATTTT
CASSLDKGGDTDTQYF
>TRBV10-2|TRBJ2-7|.|.
TGCGCCAGCGGTCGGGCACAAACCTCCTACGAGCAGTGCTTC
CASGRAQTSYEQCF
>TRBV20-1|TRBJ2-3|.|.
TGCAGCTCCGATTCAGGGGGCACAGATACGCAGTATTTT
CSSDSGGTDTQYF
>TRBV19|TRBJ2-2|.|.
TGTGCCAGTAGAAATCAGGGTTCGAACACCGGGGAGCTGTTTTTT
CASRNQGSNTGELFF
>TRBV10-3|TRBJ2-7|few|.
TGTGCCATCAGTGGAGGTAGGGAATACGAGCAGTACTTC
CAISGGREYEQYF
>TRBV6-1|TRBJ2-7|.|TRBD2
TGTGCCAGCAGTGAGGCTTGGGACGGGGGGAAGCAGTACTTC
CASSEAWDGGKQYF
>TRBV4-1|TRBJ2-6|many|.
TGCGCCAGCAGCCAAGATCCGGCGGGCGGGGCCAACGTCCTGACTTTC
CASSQDPAGGANVLTF
>TRBV7-2|TRBJ2-1|.|.
TGTGCCAGCACCCCAGGGGCTAGCAGATACAATGAGCAGTTCTTC
CASTPGASRYNEQFF